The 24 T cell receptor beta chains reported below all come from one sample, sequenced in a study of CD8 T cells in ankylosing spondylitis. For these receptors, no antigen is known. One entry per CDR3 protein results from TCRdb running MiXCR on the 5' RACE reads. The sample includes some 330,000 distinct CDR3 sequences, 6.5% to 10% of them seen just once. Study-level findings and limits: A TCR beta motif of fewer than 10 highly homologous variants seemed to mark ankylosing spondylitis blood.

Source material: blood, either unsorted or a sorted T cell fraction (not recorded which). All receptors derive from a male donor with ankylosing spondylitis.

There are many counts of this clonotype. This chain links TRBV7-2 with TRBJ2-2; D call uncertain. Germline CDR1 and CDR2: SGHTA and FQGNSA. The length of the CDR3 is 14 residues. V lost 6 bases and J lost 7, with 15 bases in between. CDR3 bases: TGTGCCAGCAGTACCCCCTCTTTTGGCGGGGAGCTGTTTTTT. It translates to CASSTPSFGGELFF.

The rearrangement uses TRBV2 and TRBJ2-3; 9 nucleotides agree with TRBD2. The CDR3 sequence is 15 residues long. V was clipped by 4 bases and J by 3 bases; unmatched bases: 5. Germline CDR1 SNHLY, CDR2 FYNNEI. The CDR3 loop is CASSGGLAGTDTQYF. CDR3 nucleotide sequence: TGTGCCAGCAGTGGCGGGCTAGCGGGGACAGATACGCAGTATTTT.

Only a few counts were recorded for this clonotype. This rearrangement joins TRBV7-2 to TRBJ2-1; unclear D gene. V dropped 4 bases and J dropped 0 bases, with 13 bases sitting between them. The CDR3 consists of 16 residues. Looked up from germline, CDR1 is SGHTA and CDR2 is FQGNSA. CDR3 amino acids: CASSSRPRSSYNEQFF. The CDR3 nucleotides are TGTGCCAGCAGCTCCCGACCTCGAAGCTCCTACAATGAGCAGTTCTTC.

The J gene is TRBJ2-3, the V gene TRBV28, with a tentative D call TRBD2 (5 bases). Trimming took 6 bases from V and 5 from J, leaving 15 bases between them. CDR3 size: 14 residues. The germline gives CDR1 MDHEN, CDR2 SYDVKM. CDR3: CASRRTPGEDTQYF. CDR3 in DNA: TGTGCCAGCAGACGGACTCCTGGCGAAGATACGCAGTATTTT.

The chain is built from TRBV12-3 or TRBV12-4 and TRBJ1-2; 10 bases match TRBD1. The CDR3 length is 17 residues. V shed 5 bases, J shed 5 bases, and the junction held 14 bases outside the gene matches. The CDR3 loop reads CASSPAGTGDLGYGYTF. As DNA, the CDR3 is TGTGCCAGCAGTCCAGCCGGGACAGGGGATCTGGGATATGGCTACACCTTC.

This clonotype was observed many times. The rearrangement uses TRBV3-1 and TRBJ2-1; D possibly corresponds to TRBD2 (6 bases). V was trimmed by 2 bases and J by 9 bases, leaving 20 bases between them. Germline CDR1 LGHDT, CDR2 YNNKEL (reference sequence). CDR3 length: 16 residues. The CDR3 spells CASSQPPTGVRSEQFF. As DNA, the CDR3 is TGTGCCAGCAGCCAACCCCCTACGGGAGTTCGTAGTGAGCAGTTCTTC.

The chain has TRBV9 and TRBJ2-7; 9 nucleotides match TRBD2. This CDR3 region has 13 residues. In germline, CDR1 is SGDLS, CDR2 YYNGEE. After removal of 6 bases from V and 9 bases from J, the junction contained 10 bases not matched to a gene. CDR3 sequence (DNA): TGTGCCAGCAACATCGCGGGAGGGCCTACGCAGTACTTC. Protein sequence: CASNIAGGPTQYF. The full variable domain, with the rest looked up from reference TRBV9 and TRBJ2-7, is DSGVTQTPKHLITATGQRVTLRCSPRSGDLSVYWYQQSLDQGLQFLIQYYNGEERAKGNILERFSAQQFPDLHSELNLSSLELGDSALYFCASNIAGGPTQYFGPGTRLTVT.

The CDR3 nucleotides are TGTGCCAGCAGAGGGGGTGGTGCCTACAATGAGCAGTTCTTC. It codes for CASRGGGAYNEQFF. The chain carries TRBV27 and TRBJ2-1; maybe TRBD1 (6 bases). Germline assignment: CDR1 MNHEY and CDR2 SMNVEV (reference sequence). V lost 6 bases and J 2 bases, leaving 11 bases between the germline ends. CDR3 length: 14 amino acids.

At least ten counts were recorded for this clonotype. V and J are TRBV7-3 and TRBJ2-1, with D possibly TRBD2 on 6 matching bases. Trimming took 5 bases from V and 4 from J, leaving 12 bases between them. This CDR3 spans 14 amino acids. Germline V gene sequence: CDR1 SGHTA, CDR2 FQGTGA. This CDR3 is CASSTGLPYNEQFF. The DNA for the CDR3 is TGTGCCAGCAGCACGGGACTTCCGTACAATGAGCAGTTCTTC.

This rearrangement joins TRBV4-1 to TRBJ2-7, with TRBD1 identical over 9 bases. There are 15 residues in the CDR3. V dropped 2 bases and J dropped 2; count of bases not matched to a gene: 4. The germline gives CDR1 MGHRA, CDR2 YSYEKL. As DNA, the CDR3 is TGCGCCAGCAGCCAATGGGACAGGGTCCCCTACGAGCAGTACTTC. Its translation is CASSQWDRVPYEQYF.

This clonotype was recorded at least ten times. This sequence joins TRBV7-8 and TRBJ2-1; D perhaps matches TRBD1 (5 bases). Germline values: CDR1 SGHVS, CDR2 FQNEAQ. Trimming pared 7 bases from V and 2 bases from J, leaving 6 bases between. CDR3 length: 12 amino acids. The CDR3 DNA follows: TGTGCCAGCAAGGGGCCCTACAATGAGCAGTTCTTC. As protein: CASKGPYNEQFF. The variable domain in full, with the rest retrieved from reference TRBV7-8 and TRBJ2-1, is GAGVSQSPRYKVAKRGQDVALRCDPISGHVSLFWYQQALGQGPEFLTYFQNEAQLDKSGLPSDRFFAERPEGSVSTLKIQRTQQEDSAVYLCASKGPYNEQFFGPGTRLTVL.

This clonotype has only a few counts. The CDR3 DNA sequence: TGTGCCAGCAGCGTAGTTAGCCTTAGCGGGAGTATTTACGAGCAGTACTTC. As protein: CASSVVSLSGSIYEQYF. V usage is TRBV9 and J usage is TRBJ2-7, with 9 positions matching TRBD2. CDR1 is SGDLS, CDR2 YYNGEE, per germline. The CDR3 loop spans 17 amino acids. Trimming cost V 0 bases and J 4 bases; bases outside gene matches: 11.

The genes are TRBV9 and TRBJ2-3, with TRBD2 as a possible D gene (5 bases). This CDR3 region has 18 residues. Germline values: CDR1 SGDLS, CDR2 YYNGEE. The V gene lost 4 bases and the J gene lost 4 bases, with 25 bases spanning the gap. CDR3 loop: CASSPLGSVTTHADTQYF. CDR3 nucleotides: TGTGCCAGCAGCCCGTTGGGTTCAGTGACTACCCACGCAGATACGCAGTATTTT.

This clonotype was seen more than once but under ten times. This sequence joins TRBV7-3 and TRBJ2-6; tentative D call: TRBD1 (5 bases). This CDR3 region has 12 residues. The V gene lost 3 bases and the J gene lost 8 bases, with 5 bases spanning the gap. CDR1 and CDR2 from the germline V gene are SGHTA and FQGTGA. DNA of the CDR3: TGTGCCAGCAGCTTGGGGCCCAACGTCCTGACTTTC. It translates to CASSLGPNVLTF.

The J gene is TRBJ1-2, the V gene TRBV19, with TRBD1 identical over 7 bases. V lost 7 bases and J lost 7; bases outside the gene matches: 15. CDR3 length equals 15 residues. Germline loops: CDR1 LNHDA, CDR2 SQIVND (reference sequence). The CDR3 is CASTRAGTERGGYTF. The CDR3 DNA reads TGTGCCAGTACGCGCGCCGGGACAGAGAGAGGTGGCTACACCTTC.

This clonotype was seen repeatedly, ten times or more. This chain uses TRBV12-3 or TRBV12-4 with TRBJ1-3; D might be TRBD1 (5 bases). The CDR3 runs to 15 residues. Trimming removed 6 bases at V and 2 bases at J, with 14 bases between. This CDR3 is CASSPLGGTGNTIYF. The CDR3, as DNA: TGTGCCAGCAGCCCCTTGGGGGGAACTGGAAACACCATATATTTT.

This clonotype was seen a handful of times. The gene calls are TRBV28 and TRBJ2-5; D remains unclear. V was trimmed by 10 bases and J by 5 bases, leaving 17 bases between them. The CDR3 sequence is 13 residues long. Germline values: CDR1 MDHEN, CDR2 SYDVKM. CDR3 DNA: TGTGCCATCCGGACGCCTGGGCAGGAGACCCAGTACTTC. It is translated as CAIRTPGQETQYF.

CDR3 nucleotides: TGTGCCAGCAGCCGCTTAGCGGGGTTTCCCTACAATGAGCAGTTCTTC. Amino acids: CASSRLAGFPYNEQFF. This chain joins TRBV14 and TRBJ2-1, with 8 positions matching TRBD2. Germline-derived CDR1 and CDR2 are SGHDN and FVKESK. With 4 bases clipped from V and 2 bases from J, the junction kept 7 bases outside the gene matches. CDR3 length equals 16 residues.

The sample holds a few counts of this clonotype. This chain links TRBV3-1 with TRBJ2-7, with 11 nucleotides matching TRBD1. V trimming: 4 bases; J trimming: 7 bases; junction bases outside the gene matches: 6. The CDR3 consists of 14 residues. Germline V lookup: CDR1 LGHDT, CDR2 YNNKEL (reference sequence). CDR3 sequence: CASSPRTGGGEQYF. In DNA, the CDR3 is TGTGCCAGCAGCCCCCGGACAGGGGGCGGAGAGCAGTACTTC.

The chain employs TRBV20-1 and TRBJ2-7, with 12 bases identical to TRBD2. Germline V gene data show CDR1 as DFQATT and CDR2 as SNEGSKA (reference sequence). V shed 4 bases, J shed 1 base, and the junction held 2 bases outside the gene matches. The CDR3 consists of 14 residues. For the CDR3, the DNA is TGCAGTGCTAAGGGGACTAGCGGGTCCTACGAGCAGTACTTC. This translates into CSAKGTSGSYEQYF.

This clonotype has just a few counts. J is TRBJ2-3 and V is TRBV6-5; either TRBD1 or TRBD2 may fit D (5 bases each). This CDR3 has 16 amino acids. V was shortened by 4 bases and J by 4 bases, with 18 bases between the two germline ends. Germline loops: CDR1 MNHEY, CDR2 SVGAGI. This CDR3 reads CASSFIALGVADTQYF. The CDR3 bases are TGTGCCAGCAGTTTCATAGCGCTGGGGGTGGCAGATACGCAGTATTTT.

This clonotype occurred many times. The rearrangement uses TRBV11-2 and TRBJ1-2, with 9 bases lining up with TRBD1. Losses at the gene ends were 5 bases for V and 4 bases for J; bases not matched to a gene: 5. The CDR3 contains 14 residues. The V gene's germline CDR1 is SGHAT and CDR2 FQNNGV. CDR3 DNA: TGTGCCAGCAGCCGCACAGGGGGCGGCTATGGCTACACCTTC. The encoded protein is CASSRTGGGYGYTF.

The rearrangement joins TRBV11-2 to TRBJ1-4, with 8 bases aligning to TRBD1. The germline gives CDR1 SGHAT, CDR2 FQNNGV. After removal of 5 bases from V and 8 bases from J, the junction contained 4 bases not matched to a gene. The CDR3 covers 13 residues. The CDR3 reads CASSPDRVEKLFF. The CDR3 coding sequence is TGTGCCAGCAGCCCGGACAGGGTGGAAAAACTGTTTTTT.

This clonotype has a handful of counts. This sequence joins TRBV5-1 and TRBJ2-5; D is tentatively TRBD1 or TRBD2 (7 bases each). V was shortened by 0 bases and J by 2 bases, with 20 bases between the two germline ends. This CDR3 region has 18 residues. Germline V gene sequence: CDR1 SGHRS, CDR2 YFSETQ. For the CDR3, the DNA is TGCGCCAGCAGCTTGGCGGGGAGGGGGCCTGGAGAACAAGAGACCCAGTACTTC. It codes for CASSLAGRGPGEQETQYF.